The source of this TCR beta chain is a study of CD8 T cells in ankylosing spondylitis. Study-level results: Disease-linked clones proved CD8+ and comparatively uncommon in peripheral blood.

A remark on this clonotype: Its specificity is not known.

In TCRdb, the 5' RACE reads were re-called with MiXCR into one record per CDR3 protein. Of under 250,000 distinct CDR3 sequences in the sample, roughly 32% were seen once. Material: blood, either unsorted or a sorted T cell fraction (not recorded which). This receptor was taken from a male donor with ankylosing spondylitis or in good health (not recorded which).

CDR3 loop: CASSLEDSFLAKNIQYF. As DNA, the CDR3 is TGTGCCAGCAGCTTGGAGGACAGCTTCCTAGCCAAAAACATTCAGTACTTC. The V call is TRBV5-6, the J call TRBJ2-4; a possible D gene is TRBD1 (6 bases). CDR3 length equals 17 residues. CDR1 is SGHDT, CDR2 YYEEEE, per germline. The ends were cut back, 0 bases at V and 0 bases at J, with 13 bases in the middle.